A single TCR beta chain is shown here with its context. Looked up from germline, CDR1 is MNHEY and CDR2 is SVGAGI. V was cut by 2 bases and J by 0 bases, with 6 bases left in between. The CDR3 is made up of 14 amino acids. These data belong to a study of blood T cell repertoires in COVID-19. About the research overall: Samples taken during acute and convalescent COVID-19 were collected in the United States, Italy and Spain.

Sequenced by immunoSEQ multiplex PCR; TCRdb stores in-frame clones only, minus some. The repertoire has some 270,000 clones, around 82% of them found once; the top ten carry 3.4%. Adults between roughly 18 and 95 years of age took part from some 25 US areas. Cohort 3 recovered donors had two negative PCRs, clearance, or symptom resolution. Sequencing was carried out using PBMCs or T cells enriched from blood (not recorded which). The source of this sequence is a man aged 50-60 years who had recovered from COVID-19. The chain combines TRBV6-5 with TRBJ2-3; D is unclear. CDR3 amino acids: CASSYMSSTDTQYF. Here the CDR3 DNA reads TGTGCCAGCAGTTACATGTCTAGCACAGATACGCAGTATTTT.